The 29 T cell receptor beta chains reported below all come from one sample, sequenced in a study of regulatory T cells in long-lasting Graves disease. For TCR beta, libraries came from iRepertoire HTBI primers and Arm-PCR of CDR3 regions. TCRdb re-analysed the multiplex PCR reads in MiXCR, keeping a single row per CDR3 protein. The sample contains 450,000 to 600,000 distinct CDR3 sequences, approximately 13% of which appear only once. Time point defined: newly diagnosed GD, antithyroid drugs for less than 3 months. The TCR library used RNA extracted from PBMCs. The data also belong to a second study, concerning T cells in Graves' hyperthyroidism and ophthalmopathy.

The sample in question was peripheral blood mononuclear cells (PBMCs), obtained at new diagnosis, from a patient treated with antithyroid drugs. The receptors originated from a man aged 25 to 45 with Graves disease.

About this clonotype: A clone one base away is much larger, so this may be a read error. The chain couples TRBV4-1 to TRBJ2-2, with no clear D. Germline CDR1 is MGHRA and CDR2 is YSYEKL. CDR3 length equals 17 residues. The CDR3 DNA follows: TGCGCCAGCAGCCCTCTGCTCAGGTGGAGAGACACCGTGGAGCTGTTTTTT. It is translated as CASSPLLRWRDTVELFF.

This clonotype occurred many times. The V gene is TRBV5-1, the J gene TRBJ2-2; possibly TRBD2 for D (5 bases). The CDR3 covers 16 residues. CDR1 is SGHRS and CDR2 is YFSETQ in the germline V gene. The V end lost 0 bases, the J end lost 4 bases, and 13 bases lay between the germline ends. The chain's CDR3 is CASSLEMRTSTGELFF. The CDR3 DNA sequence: TGCGCCAGCAGCTTGGAAATGCGGACTTCCACCGGGGAGCTGTTTTTT.

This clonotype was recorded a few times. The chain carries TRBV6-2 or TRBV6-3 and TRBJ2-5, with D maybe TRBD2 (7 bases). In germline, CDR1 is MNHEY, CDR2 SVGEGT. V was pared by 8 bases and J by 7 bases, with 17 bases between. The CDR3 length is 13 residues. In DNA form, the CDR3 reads TGTGCCAGCTTACCCCCGGGGGGCCGGACCCAGTACTTC. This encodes CASLPPGGRTQYF.

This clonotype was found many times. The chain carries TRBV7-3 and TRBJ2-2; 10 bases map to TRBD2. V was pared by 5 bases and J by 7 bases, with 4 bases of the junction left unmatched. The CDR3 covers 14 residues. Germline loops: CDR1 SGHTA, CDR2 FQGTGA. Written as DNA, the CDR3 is TGTGCCAGCAGCCTAGCGGGAGCCGGCGGGGAGCTGTTTTTT. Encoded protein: CASSLAGAGGELFF.

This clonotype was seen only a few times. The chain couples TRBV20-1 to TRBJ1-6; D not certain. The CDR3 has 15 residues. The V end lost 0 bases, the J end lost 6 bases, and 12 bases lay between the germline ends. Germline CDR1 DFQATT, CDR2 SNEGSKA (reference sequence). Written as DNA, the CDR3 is TGCAGTGCTAGAGATATCCGCTTGGGTAATTCACCCCTCCACTTT. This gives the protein CSARDIRLGNSPLHF.

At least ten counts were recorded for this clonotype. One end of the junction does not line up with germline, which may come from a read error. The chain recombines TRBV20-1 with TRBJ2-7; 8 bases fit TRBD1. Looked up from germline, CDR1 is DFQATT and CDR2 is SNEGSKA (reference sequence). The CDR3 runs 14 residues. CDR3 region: CSARGDRPPYEQYF. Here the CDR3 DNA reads TGCAGTGCGAGAGGGGACAGGCCCCCCTACGAGCAGTACTTC.

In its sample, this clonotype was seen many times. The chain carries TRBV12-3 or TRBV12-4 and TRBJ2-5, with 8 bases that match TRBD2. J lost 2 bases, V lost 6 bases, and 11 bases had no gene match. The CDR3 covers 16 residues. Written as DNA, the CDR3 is TGTGCCAGCAGCCCGGCTTGGGTAGCGGGGCAAGAGACCCAGTACTTC. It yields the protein CASSPAWVAGQETQYF.

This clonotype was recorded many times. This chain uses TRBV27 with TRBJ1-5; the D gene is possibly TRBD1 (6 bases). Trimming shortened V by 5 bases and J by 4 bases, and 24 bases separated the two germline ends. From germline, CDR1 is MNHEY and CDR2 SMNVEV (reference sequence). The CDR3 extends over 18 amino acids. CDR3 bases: TGTGCCAGCAGTCGAGTGGGCAGGGGCTCCGGGGGGAATCAGCCCCAGCATTTT. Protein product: CASSRVGRGSGGNQPQHF.

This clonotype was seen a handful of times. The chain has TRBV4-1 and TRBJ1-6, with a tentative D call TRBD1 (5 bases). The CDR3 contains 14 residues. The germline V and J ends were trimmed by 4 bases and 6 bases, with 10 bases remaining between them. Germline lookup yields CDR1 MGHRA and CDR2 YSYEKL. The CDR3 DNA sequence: TGCGCCAGCAGCCCTAACGACAGTAATTCACCCCTCCACTTT. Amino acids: CASSPNDSNSPLHF.

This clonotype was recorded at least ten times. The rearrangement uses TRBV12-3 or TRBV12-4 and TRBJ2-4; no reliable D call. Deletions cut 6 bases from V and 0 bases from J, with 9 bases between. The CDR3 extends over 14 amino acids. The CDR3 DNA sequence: TGTGCCAGCAGCTCCACAGTAGCCAAAAACATTCAGTACTTC. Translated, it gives CASSSTVAKNIQYF.

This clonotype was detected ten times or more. In DNA, the CDR3 is TGTGCCAGCAGTTGGGGTCGACAGGGGAGGGATTCACCCCTCCACTTT. It translates to CASSWGRQGRDSPLHF. The chain employs TRBV28 and TRBJ1-6, with 8 bases aligning to TRBD1. The length of the CDR3 is 16 residues. With V trimmed by 4 bases and J by 8 bases, 10 bases remained unmatched. Germline V gene data show CDR1 as MDHEN and CDR2 as SYDVKM.

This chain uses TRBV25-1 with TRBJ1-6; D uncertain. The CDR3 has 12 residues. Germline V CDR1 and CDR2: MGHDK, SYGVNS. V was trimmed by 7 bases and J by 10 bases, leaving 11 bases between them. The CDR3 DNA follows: TGTGCCAGCAATGGGGATGGGTCACCCCTCCACTTT. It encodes CASNGDGSPLHF.

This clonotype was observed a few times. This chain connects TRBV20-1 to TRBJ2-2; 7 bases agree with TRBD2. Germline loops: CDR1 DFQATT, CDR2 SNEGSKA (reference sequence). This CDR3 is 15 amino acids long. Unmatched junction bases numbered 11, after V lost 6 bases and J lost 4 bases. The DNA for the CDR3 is TGCAGTGCCCCCCCAGCGGGATCACTCACCGGGGAGCTGTTTTTT. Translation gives CSAPPAGSLTGELFF.

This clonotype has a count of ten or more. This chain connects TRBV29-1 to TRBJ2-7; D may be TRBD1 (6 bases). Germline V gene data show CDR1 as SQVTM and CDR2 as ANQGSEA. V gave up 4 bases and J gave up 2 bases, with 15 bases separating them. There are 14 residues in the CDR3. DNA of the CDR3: TGCAGCGTTGTACCGCAGGGGAACACCTACGAGCAGTACTTC. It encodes CSVVPQGNTYEQYF.

The CDR3 sequence: CAISESGSSYNEQFF. The CDR3 coding sequence is TGTGCCATCAGTGAGAGCGGGAGCTCCTACAATGAGCAGTTCTTC. V usage is TRBV10-3 and J usage is TRBJ2-1, with 8 bases lining up with TRBD2. After removal of 2 bases from V and 0 bases from J, the junction contained 0 bases not matched to a gene. Germline CDR1 and CDR2: ENHRY and SYGVKD. The CDR3 sequence is 15 residues long.

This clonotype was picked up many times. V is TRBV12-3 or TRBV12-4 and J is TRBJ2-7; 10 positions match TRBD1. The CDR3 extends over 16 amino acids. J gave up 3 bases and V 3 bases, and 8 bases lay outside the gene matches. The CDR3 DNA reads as TGTGCCAGCAGTTTTCGGGGACAGGGGAAAAACTACGAGCAGTACTTC. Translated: CASSFRGQGKNYEQYF.

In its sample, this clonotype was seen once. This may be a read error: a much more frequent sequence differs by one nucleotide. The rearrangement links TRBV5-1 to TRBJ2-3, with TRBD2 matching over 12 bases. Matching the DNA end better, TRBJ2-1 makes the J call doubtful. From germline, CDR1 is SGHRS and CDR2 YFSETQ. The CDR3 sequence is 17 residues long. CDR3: CASSFTRLAGGGNEQFF. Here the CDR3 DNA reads TGCGCCAGCAGCTTCACGAGGCTAGCGGGAGGGGGCAATGAGCAGTTCTTC.

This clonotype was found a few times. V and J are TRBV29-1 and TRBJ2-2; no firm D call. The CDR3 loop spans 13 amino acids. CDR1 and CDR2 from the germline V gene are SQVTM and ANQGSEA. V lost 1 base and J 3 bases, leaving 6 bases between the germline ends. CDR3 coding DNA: TGCAGCGTTGAAGGCAGTTACACCGGGGAGCTGTTTTTT. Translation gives CSVEGSYTGELFF.

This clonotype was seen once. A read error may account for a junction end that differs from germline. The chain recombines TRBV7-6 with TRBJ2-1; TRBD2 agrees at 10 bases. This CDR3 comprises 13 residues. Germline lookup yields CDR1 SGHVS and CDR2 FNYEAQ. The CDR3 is CASSPAFSGRIDF. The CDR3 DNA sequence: TGTGCCAGCAGCCCCGCGTTTAGCGGGAGGATAGACTTC.

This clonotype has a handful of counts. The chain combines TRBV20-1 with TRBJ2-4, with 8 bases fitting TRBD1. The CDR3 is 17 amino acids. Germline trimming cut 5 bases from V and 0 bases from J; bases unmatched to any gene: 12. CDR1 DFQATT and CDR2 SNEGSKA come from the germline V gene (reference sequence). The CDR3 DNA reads TGCAGTGCTGCCGGGACAGGAGCCCTTTCAGCCAAAAACATTCAGTACTTC. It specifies CSAAGTGALSAKNIQYF.

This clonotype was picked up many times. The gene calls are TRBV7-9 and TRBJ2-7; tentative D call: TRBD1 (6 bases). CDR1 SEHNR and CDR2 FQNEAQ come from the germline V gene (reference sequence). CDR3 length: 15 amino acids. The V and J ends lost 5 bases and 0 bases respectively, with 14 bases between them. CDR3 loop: CASSPDRISSYEQYF. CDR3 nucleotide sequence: TGTGCCAGCAGCCCCGACAGGATCAGCTCCTACGAGCAGTACTTC.

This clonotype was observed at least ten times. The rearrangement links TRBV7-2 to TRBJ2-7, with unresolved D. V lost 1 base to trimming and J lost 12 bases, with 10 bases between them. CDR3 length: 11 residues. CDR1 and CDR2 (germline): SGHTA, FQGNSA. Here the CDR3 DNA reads TGTGCCAGCAGCTTAGAGCTGTTAGCGTACTTC. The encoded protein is CASSLELLAYF.

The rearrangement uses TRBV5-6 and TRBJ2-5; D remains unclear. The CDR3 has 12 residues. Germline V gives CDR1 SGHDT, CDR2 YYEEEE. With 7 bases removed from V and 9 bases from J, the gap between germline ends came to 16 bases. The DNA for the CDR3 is TGTGCCAGCGGGATGGTCGGACGTGCCCAGTACTTC. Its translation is CASGMVGRAQYF.

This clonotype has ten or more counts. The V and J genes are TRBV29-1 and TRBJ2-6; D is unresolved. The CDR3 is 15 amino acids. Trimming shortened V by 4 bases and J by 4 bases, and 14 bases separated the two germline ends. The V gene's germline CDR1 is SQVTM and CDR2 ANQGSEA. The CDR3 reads CSVAPGSLGANVLTF. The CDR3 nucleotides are TGCAGCGTTGCCCCAGGCAGCCTCGGGGCCAACGTCCTGACTTTC.

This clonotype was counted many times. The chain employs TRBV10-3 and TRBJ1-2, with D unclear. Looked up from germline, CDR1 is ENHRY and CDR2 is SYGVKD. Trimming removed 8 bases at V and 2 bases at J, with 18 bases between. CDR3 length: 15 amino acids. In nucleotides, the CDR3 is TGTGCCATCTCATGGGAGGGCAGGCGAAACTATGGCTACACCTTC. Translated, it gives CAISWEGRRNYGYTF.

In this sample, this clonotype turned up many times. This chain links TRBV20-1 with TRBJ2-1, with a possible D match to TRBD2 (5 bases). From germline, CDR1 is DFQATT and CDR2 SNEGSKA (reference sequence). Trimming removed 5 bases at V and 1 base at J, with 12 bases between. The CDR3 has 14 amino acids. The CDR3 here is CSAPGIESYNEQFF. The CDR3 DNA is TGCAGTGCTCCCGGGATAGAGTCCTACAATGAGCAGTTCTTC.

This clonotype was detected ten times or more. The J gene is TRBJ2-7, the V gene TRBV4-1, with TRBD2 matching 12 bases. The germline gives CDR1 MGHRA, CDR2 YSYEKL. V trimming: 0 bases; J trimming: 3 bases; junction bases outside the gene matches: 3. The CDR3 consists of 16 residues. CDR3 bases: TGCGCCAGCAGCCAAGATGGGACTAGCGGGCTCTACGAGCAGTACTTC. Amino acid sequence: CASSQDGTSGLYEQYF.

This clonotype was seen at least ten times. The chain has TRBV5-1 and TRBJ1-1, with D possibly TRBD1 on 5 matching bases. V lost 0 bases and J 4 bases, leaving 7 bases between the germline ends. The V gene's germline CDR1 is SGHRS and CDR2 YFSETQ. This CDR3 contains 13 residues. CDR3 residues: CASSLDRTTEAFF. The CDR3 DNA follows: TGCGCCAGCAGCTTGGACAGGACCACTGAAGCTTTCTTT.

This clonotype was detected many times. CDR3 sequence (DNA): TGTGCCAGCAGTTTCGGAGGGGGGCGGATGAACACTGAAGCTTTCTTT. This encodes CASSFGGGRMNTEAFF. V gene TRBV12-3 or TRBV12-4 combines with J gene TRBJ1-1; a possible D gene is TRBD1 (6 bases). The V gene lost 3 bases and the J gene lost 0 bases, with 14 bases spanning the gap. The CDR3 loop spans 16 amino acids.